The TCR beta chain described here comes from a study of T cells after yellow fever vaccination. Across the whole study: Low-cell-number fractions were prepared with SMART-Seq v4 Ultra Low Input. Findings of the study overall: Across the CD4 and CD8 compartments, a small share of clonotypes was present in both. The booster response re-showed most primary clones: about 96% CD4, 88% CD8.

It was through 5'RACE template switching that TCR cDNA was made, with a universal primer site and UMIs added. TCRdb re-called the 5' RACE reads with MiXCR, one entry per CDR3 protein. The table records 310,000 or so distinct CDR3 sequences, 6.5% to 8.5% of them present only once. This clonotype was detected many times. No antigen is known for it. The sequence was obtained from a man aged 18 to 29 who received the YFV17D yellow fever vaccine. This specimen was PBMCs, taken 35 to 50 days after the first yellow fever vaccination.

CDR3 in amino acids: CASSLEDRVDEQFF. CDR3 nucleotide sequence: TGTGCCAGCAGCTTGGAAGACAGGGTGGATGAGCAGTTCTTC. The rearrangement links TRBV5-6 to TRBJ2-1; 7 bases map to TRBD1. The CDR3 loop spans 14 amino acids. Per the germline V gene, CDR1 is SGHDT and CDR2 is YYEEEE. The V segment lost 0 bases and the J segment 8 bases; nucleotides outside the gene matches: 5.